Below, 26 T cell receptor beta chains from the same sample are listed, as sequenced in a study of somatic mutations in cytotoxic T cells in rheumatoid arthritis (TCRdb year 2017). Preparation of the library involved the immunoSEQ multiplex PCR assay. TCRdb stores this immuneACCESS table with in-frame sequences only. Part of the clones is absent; in the studies checked, under half of the shortfall reflects unresolved V genes, and no reason is known for the rest. Present in this sample are some 25,000 clones, less than 85% of which were seen just once. Roughly 9.9% of the sample is taken by the ten largest. Sequences were obtained from CD8+ T cells sorted from blood. The receptors shown here come from a young woman in good health.

The rearrangement links TRBV5-6 to TRBJ2-2, with TRBD1 as a possible D gene (6 bases). Germline V gene lookup returns CDR1 SGHDT and CDR2 YYEEEE. The V gene lost 5 bases and the J gene lost 5 bases, with 10 bases spanning the gap. There are 13 residues in the CDR3. The chain's CDR3 is CASRVGGTGELFF. The CDR3 DNA follows: TGTGCCAGCAGGGTAGGGGGAACCGGGGAGCTGTTTTTT.

With regard to this clone: One end of the junction is discordant with germline, which a read error may explain. This chain links TRBV5-1 with TRBJ2-7; D call uncertain. The CDR3 contains 14 residues. Germline-derived CDR1 and CDR2 are SGHRS and YFSETQ. The CDR3 loop is CASGLVAGTYEQYF. The CDR3 DNA follows: TGCGCCAGCGGCTTGGTGGCAGGAACCTACGAGCAGTACTTC.

The CDR3 spells CASSLQLAGGHNEQFF. The CDR3 bases are TGTGCCAGCTCACTCCAGCTAGCGGGAGGCCACAATGAGCAGTTCTTC. The chain carries TRBV18 and TRBJ2-1; 11 bases fit TRBD2. Looked up from germline, CDR1 is KGHSH and CDR2 is LQKENI. V gave up 4 bases and J gave up 5 bases; unmatched junction bases: 7. CDR3 length equals 16 residues. The full variable domain, in which reference TRBV18 and TRBJ2-1 provide the parts outside the CDR3, is NAGVMQNPRHLVRRRGQEARLRCSPMKGHSHVYWYRQLPEEGLKFMVYLQKENIIDESGMPKERFSAEFPKEGPSILRIQQVVRGDSAAYFCASSLQLAGGHNEQFFGPGTRLTVL.

This clone was observed a handful of times. The chain recombines TRBV2 with TRBJ2-7; D unresolved. Germline V lookup: CDR1 SNHLY, CDR2 FYNNEI. Trimming stripped 4 bases from V and 1 base from J, with 5 bases between. This CDR3 has 12 amino acids. The chain's CDR3 is CASSGESYEQYF. The CDR3 DNA reads as TGTGCCAGCAGTGGAGAGTCCTACGAGCAGTACTTC.

V gene TRBV28 combines with J gene TRBJ2-1; D remains unclear. Trimming removed 5 bases from V and 1 base from J, with 9 bases in between. CDR1 is MDHEN and CDR2 is SYDVKM in the germline V gene. This CDR3 has 14 amino acids. CDR3 amino acids: CASSLPLSYNEQFF. Here the CDR3 DNA reads TGTGCCAGCAGTCTCCCACTATCCTACAATGAGCAGTTCTTC.

The rearrangement links TRBV19 to TRBJ1-5; TRBD1 matches 7 bases. V lost 3 bases to trimming and J lost 4 bases; unmatched junction nucleotides: 6. CDR1 is LNHDA, CDR2 SQIVND, per germline (reference sequence). The CDR3 extends over 15 amino acids. CDR3 sequence: CASSMGGQPNQPQHF. The CDR3 DNA sequence: TGTGCCAGTAGTATGGGGGGACAGCCTAATCAGCCCCAGCATTTT.

The V and J genes are TRBV7-9 and TRBJ2-7; weak D call: TRBD2 (5 bases). Germline CDR1 reads SEHNR; CDR2 reads FQNEAQ (reference sequence). V lost 5 bases to trimming and J lost 3 bases, with 17 bases between them. The CDR3 runs to 15 residues. CDR3 DNA sequence: TGTGCCAGCAGCGCTGCGGGCGGGTCCTTCTACGAGCAGTACTTC. Amino acids: CASSAAGGSFYEQYF.

The chain links TRBV11-2 to TRBJ2-7; D might be TRBD1 or TRBD2, each matching 6 bases. This CDR3 contains 13 residues. Germline-derived CDR1 and CDR2 are SGHAT and FQNNGV. V lost 5 bases, J lost 2 bases, and 10 bases lay in between. CDR3 sequence (DNA): TGTGCCAGCAGCAGGGGGGATACCTACGAGCAGTACGTC. Translated: CASSRGDTYEQYV.

V usage is TRBV6-4 and J usage is TRBJ2-2; D might be TRBD1 (5 bases). V dropped 8 bases and J dropped 1 base, with 8 bases sitting between them. Germline values: CDR1 MRHNA, CDR2 SNTAGT. The CDR3 contains 13 residues. Written as DNA, the CDR3 is TGTGCCAGCGCTACAGGGAACACCGGGGAGCTGTTTTTT. This codes for CASATGNTGELFF.

This sequence joins TRBV11-2 and TRBJ2-7; D is perhaps TRBD1 (5 bases). Trimming removed 1 base from V and 4 bases from J, with 11 bases in between. Germline CDR1 SGHAT, CDR2 FQNNGV. The CDR3 has 14 residues. CDR3: CASSLGGRWYEQYF. In DNA form, the CDR3 reads TGTGCCAGCAGCTTAGGGGGCCGTTGGTACGAGCAGTACTTC.

In this sample, this clone turned up a few times. The V gene is TRBV28, the J gene TRBJ2-1, with D hard to call. The CDR3 is 14 residues long. V dropped 5 bases and J dropped 9 bases, with 17 bases sitting between them. CDR1 is MDHEN and CDR2 is SYDVKM in the germline V gene. In DNA, the CDR3 is TGTGCCAGCAGTCCGGACGGCGACTGGGGTGAGCAGTTCTTC. It yields the protein CASSPDGDWGEQFF.

The J gene is TRBJ2-1, the V gene TRBV7-9, with 8 bases that match TRBD2. This CDR3 is built from 13 residues. Trimming at V came to 8 bases and at J to 7 bases, leaving 7 bases not matched to a gene. Germline V lookup: CDR1 SEHNR, CDR2 FQNEAQ (reference sequence). This CDR3 reads CASGDRGGNEQFF. The CDR3 DNA reads TGTGCCAGCGGGGATCGGGGGGGGAATGAGCAGTTCTTC.

This clone was counted a few times. This chain joins TRBV4-1 and TRBJ2-7, with D possibly being TRBD1 (5 bases). The CDR3 consists of 15 residues. Germline CDR1 MGHRA, CDR2 YSYEKL. The V and J ends lost 4 bases and 0 bases respectively, with 13 bases between them. CDR3 DNA sequence: TGCGCCAGCAGCCTGAAGACAGCCCCCTCCTACGAGCAGTACTTC. Its translation is CASSLKTAPSYEQYF.

The chain combines TRBV6-6 with TRBJ1-2; D remains unclear. This CDR3 contains 14 residues. V was clipped by 6 bases and J by 2 bases, with 13 bases between them. Germline loops: CDR1 MNHNY, CDR2 SVGAGI (reference sequence). The CDR3 loop is CASSQKWSNYGYTF. CDR3 coding DNA: TGTGCCAGCAGCCAAAAGTGGTCCAACTATGGCTACACCTTC.

The rearrangement links TRBV28 to TRBJ2-7, with 8 bases that match TRBD1. The V segment lost 2 bases and the J segment 4 bases; nucleotides outside the gene matches: 10. Germline V gene lookup returns CDR1 MDHEN and CDR2 SYDVKM. The CDR3 consists of 16 residues. The CDR3 spells CASSLPQTGAKYEQYF. In DNA form, the CDR3 reads TGTGCCAGCAGTTTACCACAGACAGGGGCGAAATACGAGCAGTACTTC.

The chain couples TRBV5-1 to TRBJ1-1, with D possibly being TRBD1 (5 bases). CDR3 size: 16 residues. With 6 bases removed from V and 0 bases from J, the gap between germline ends came to 18 bases. Germline V gene data show CDR1 as SGHRS and CDR2 as YFSETQ. CDR3 nucleotides: TGCGCCAGCACCCCGTCGGGGGTCGAGGTGAACACTGAAGCTTTCTTT. Its protein is CASTPSGVEVNTEAFF. Full variable domain (outside the CDR3, taken from reference TRBV5-1 and TRBJ1-1): KAGVTQTPRYLIKTRGQQVTLSCSPISGHRSVSWYQQTPGQGLQFLFEYFSETQRNKGNFPGRFSGRQFSNSRSEMNVSTLELGDSALYLCASTPSGVEVNTEAFFGQGTRLTVV.

The chain is built from TRBV25-1 and TRBJ1-5, with D hard to call. The germline V gene encodes CDR1 MGHDK and CDR2 SYGVNS. Trimming took 1 base from V and 7 from J, leaving 11 bases between them. This CDR3 is 14 amino acids long. The CDR3 loop reads CASSELGSGQPQHF. The CDR3 nucleotides are TGTGCCAGCAGTGAATTAGGCAGTGGGCAGCCCCAGCATTTT.

Only a few counts were recorded for this clone. The chain combines TRBV15 with TRBJ1-1; D is undetermined. Trimming stripped 3 bases from V and 0 bases from J, with 8 bases between. The CDR3 is made up of 14 amino acids. Germline CDR1 and CDR2: LNHNV and YYDKDF (reference sequence). The CDR3 DNA is TGTGCCACCAGCAGTAGAGATATGAACACTGAAGCTTTCTTT. This sequence encodes CATSSRDMNTEAFF.

The chain couples TRBV28 to TRBJ1-2; tentative D call: TRBD1 (5 bases). Germline V gene data show CDR1 as MDHEN and CDR2 as SYDVKM. The CDR3 sequence is 15 residues long. Trimming cost V 2 bases and J 1 base, with 11 bases left between them. CDR3: CASSLPDRINYGYTF. CDR3 bases: TGTGCCAGCAGTTTACCCGACAGAATTAACTATGGCTACACCTTC.

This clone appeared a few times. The chain combines TRBV15 with TRBJ1-4; TRBD1 is a possible D gene (6 bases). V lost 3 bases and J 5 bases, leaving 13 bases between the germline ends. The CDR3 consists of 15 residues. The germline V gene encodes CDR1 LNHNV and CDR2 YYDKDF (reference sequence). The CDR3 loop is CATSSNRDSNEKLFF. The CDR3 DNA is TGTGCCACCAGCAGCAACAGGGATTCGAATGAAAAACTGTTTTTT.

This sequence joins TRBV5-4 and TRBJ1-2; 9 nucleotides line up with TRBD1. In germline, CDR1 is SGHNT, CDR2 YYREEE (reference sequence). This CDR3 spans 16 amino acids. V dropped 4 bases and J dropped 4; count of bases not matched to a gene: 11. CDR3 residues: CASSAPGQGYLYGYTF. The DNA for the CDR3 is TGTGCCAGCAGCGCACCGGGACAGGGTTACCTCTATGGCTACACCTTC.

The chain has TRBV19 and TRBJ1-5, with 9 nucleotides matching TRBD1. Germline V gives CDR1 LNHDA, CDR2 SQIVND (reference sequence). The V and J ends lost 6 bases and 4 bases, in that order; junction bases with no gene match: 10. The CDR3 contains 16 residues. CDR3 protein: CASSSDGTGINQPQHF. The CDR3, as DNA: TGTGCCAGTAGCTCAGATGGGACAGGGATAAATCAGCCCCAGCATTTT.

The J gene is TRBJ1-2, the V gene TRBV10-3; perhaps TRBD1 as D (5 bases). The CDR3 contains 12 residues. V was cut by 9 bases and J by 5 bases, with 13 bases left in between. Germline CDR1 and CDR2: ENHRY and SYGVKD. The CDR3 loop is CAMGGDSYGYTF. CDR3 coding DNA: TGTGCCATGGGGGGGGATTCTTATGGCTACACCTTC.

J is TRBJ2-6 and V is TRBV19, with D perhaps assigned TRBD1 or TRBD2 (5 bases each). CDR3 length: 13 residues. Trimming shortened V by 3 bases and J by 12 bases, and 12 bases separated the two germline ends. The V gene's germline CDR1 is LNHDA and CDR2 SQIVND (reference sequence). The CDR3 sequence is CASSIGARGVLTF. The CDR3 DNA reads TGTGCCAGTAGTATCGGGGCCCGGGGCGTCCTGACTTTC. The full variable domain, rest sourced from reference TRBV19 and TRBJ2-6, is DGGITQSPKYLFRKEGQNVTLSCEQNLNHDAMYWYRQDPGQGLRLIYYSQIVNDFQKGDIAEGYSVSREKKESFPLTVTSAQKNPTAFYLCASSIGARGVLTFGAGSRLTVL.

This clone was seen more than once but under ten times. The gene calls are TRBV7-9 and TRBJ1-1; D is perhaps TRBD1 (5 bases). Germline V gives CDR1 SEHNR, CDR2 FQNEAQ (reference sequence). The CDR3 length is 17 residues. Trimming stripped 7 bases from V and 1 base from J, with 22 bases between. In nucleotides, the CDR3 is TGTGCCAGCACCAAATCGAGAGGGGAAACTTCGAACACTGAAGCTTTCTTT. It translates to CASTKSRGETSNTEAFF.

The chain links TRBV16 to TRBJ1-5, with 9 bases lining up with TRBD1. This CDR3 region has 14 residues. Trimming at V came to 2 bases and at J to 7 bases, leaving 3 bases not matched to a gene. Germline V gene lookup returns CDR1 KGHSY and CDR2 FQNENV. The chain's CDR3 is CASSQPDRGQPQHF. The CDR3 DNA reads as TGTGCCAGCAGCCAACCGGACAGGGGACAGCCCCAGCATTTT.